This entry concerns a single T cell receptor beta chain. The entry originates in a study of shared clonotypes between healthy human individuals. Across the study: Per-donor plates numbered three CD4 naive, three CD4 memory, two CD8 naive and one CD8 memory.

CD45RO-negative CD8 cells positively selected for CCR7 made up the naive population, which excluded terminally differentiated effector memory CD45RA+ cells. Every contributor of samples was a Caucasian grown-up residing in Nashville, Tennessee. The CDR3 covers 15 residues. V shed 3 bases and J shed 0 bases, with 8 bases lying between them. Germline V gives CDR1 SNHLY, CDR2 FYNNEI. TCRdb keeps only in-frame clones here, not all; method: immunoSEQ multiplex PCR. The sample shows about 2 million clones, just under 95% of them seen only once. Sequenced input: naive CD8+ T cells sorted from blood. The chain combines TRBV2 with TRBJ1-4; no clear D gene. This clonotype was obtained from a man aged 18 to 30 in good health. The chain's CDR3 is CASSDWDATNEKLFF. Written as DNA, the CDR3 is TGTGCCAGCAGTGATTGGGATGCAACTAATGAAAAACTGTTTTTT.